These T cell receptor beta chains were read from a single sample in a study of low-dose radiotherapy and immunotherapy resistance in tumors. TCRdb processed the reads anew with MiXCR; each CDR3 protein has one entry. This sample has around 99,000 distinct CDR3 sequences, with 9.4% found just once. Sequenced here: PBMCs, sampled before treatment. The receptors were gathered from a male donor with prostate cancer. Both conserved end residues are part of each CDR3. The order of the fields is V gene, CDR3 protein.

TRBV20-1 CSASLGGLYNEQFF
TRBV19 CASSIPPANTEAFF
TRBV4-2 CASRGLAGVAGELFF
TRBV20-1 CSARISEAGAGANVLTF
TRBV6-5 CASSSLQDSPLHF
TRBV28 CASSPPGLRYEQYF
TRBV19 CASSIGAVGTQYF
TRBV6-5 CASGQTTDTQYF
TRBV19 CASSLADYNEQFF
TRBV3-1 CASSRVISDTQYF
TRBV28 CASSLRGQPQHF
TRBV7-9 CAVGKGSENQPQHF
TRBV20-1 CSAREGGTSTDTQYF
TRBV29-1 CSVQGRESTGELFF
TRBV5-4 CASSLPDNAGAAADTQYF
TRBV6-1 CASSPGTGTPYEQYF
TRBV6-2/TRBV6-3 CASSTGTSTGELFF
TRBV3-1 CAGPAWLAKNIQYF
TRBV5-1 CASSLARGSDTQYF
TRBV7-2 CASSLDTGIAKNIQYF
TRBV9 CASSEMPRETQYF
TRBV27 CASTFETANTEAFF
TRBV20-1 CSARDLLAGEGRSYEQYF
TRBV2 CAGTRLAGNEQYF
TRBV6-5 CASRHGRTAEAFF
TRBV28 CASSLSWGGAEETQYF
TRBV7-2 CASSPSGRPGYEQYF
TRBV18 CASSPVSGYLDNEQFF
TRBV28 CASQQGSGNTIYF
TRBV30 CAWTRLYNSPLHF
TRBV4-1 CASSPRQGQETQYF
TRBV6-6 CASSYFAGGGQPQHF
TRBV29-1 CSVRPGQGASDTQYF
TRBV29-1 CSARTTSNEKLFF
TRBV19 CASSPHGGTEAFF
TRBV18 CASSNRDRNTGELFF
TRBV7-2 CASSLGGGPASTDTQYF
TRBV3-1 CASSQEGISYEQYF
TRBV18 CASSPDRTTDTQYF
TRBV2 CASSERGVNQPQHF
TRBV29-1 CSVARGGEDTQYF
TRBV6-2/TRBV6-3 CASRDSSTDTQYF
TRBV30 CACDRGHRGTEAFF
TRBV18 CASSPQGPGNTIYF
TRBV3-1 CASSQGLDYYEQYF
TRBV27 CASSSYRGVYEQYF
TRBV20-1 CSARDPTSRKETQYF
TRBV2 CASSEGTNYGYTF
TRBV6-6 CASTITLQGADTQYF
TRBV29-1 CSVSGQAWGEQYF
TRBV25-1 CASKGSPLNYEQYF
TRBV7-2 CASSITGSGTANEQFF